These T cell receptor beta chains were read from a single sample in a study of blood T cell repertoires in COVID-19. TCRdb's table, derived via immunoSEQ multiplex PCR, lists solely in-frame clones and lacks some. Here the sample spans 200,000 to 300,000 clones, under 90% being singletons. Sequencing was done on a sample of peripheral blood. The receptor set was obtained from a human donor in a cohort sampled during active COVID-19. Each CDR3 is given with its conserved first and last residue. D genes are given only for firm matches. Expanded clones get a size class; other rows say once, few or many, or leave the size out.

abundance	d_gene	v_gene	j_gene	CDR3aa	CDR3nt
.	.	TRBV19	TRBJ2-1	CASSIMGGGSNEQFF	TGTGCCAGTAGTATAATGGGGGGAGGTAGCAATGAGCAGTTCTTC
few	TRBD1	TRBV6-5	TRBJ1-1	CASSQTTGARLDAFF	TGTGCCAGCAGCCAAACGACAGGGGCGCGATTGGATGCTTTCTTT
.	TRBD1	TRBV28	TRBJ1-3	CASTIRQGTPSGNTIYF	TGTGCCAGCACCATCCGACAGGGAACTCCCTCTGGAAACACCATATATTTT
.	TRBD2	TRBV19	TRBJ2-1	CASSFSGSLSYNEQFF	TGTGCCAGTAGTTTTAGCGGGAGCTTATCCTACAATGAGCAGTTCTTC
once	TRBD1	TRBV18	TRBJ2-2	CASSPYTGAANTGELFF	TGTGCCAGCTCACCGTATACAGGGGCGGCGAACACCGGGGAGCTGTTTTTT
.	.	TRBV7-6	TRBJ2-2	CASSLVQFGTGELFF	TGTGCCAGCAGCTTAGTCCAGTTTGGTACCGGGGAGCTGTTTTTT
.	TRBD2	TRBV5-1	TRBJ2-7	CASSLDTGTSVSYEQYF	TGCGCCAGCAGCTTGGATACCGGGACTAGCGTGTCCTACGAGCAGTACTTC
.	.	TRBV5-4	TRBJ1-6	CASSSLGAKSYNSPLHF	TGTGCCAGCAGCTCCCTGGGGGCCAAGTCCTATAATTCACCCCTCCACTTT
.	.	TRBV4-1	TRBJ2-1	CASSQVSRDNEQFF	TGCGCCAGCAGCCAAGTGTCCAGGGACAATGAGCAGTTCTTC
.	TRBD2	TRBV4-2	TRBJ2-3	CASSPLLTSQSTDTQYF	TGTGCCAGCAGCCCACTGCTGACTAGCCAGAGCACAGATACGCAGTATTTT
.	.	TRBV10-2	TRBJ2-3	CASSVSTDTQYF	TGCGCCAGCAGTGTAAGCACAGATACGCAGTATTTT
.	TRBD1	TRBV15	TRBJ2-7	CATSGGTGSYEQYF	TGTGCCACCAGCGGGGGGACAGGGTCCTACGAGCAGTACTTC
.	.	TRBV29-1	TRBJ2-1	CSVNGPYNEQFF	TGCAGCGTTAATGGGCCCTACAATGAGCAGTTCTTC
.	TRBD1	TRBV27	TRBJ1-1	CASSPTSVDRGEAFF	TGTGCCAGCAGTCCCACCTCCGTGGACAGGGGAGAAGCTTTCTTT
.	TRBD2	TRBV7-6	TRBJ2-5	CASSLRVGSGGLQETQYF	TGTGCCAGCAGCTTAAGGGTAGGAAGCGGGGGGCTCCAAGAGACCCAGTACTTC
.	.	TRBV7-2	TRBJ2-7	CASSLGQLSYEQYF	TGTGCCAGCAGCTTAGGACAACTCTCCTACGAGCAGTACTTC
.	.	TRBV12-3/TRBV12-4	TRBJ1-2	CASSLGNGYTF	TGTGCCAGCAGTTTAGGTAATGGCTACACCTTC
.	TRBD2	TRBV7-9	TRBJ2-5	CASSSGLAGGQETQYF	TGTGCCAGCAGCTCAGGACTAGCGGGGGGCCAAGAGACCCAGTACTTC
once	.	TRBV27	TRBJ1-1	CASSSGWNTEAFF	TGTGCCAGCAGTTCCGGTTGGAACACTGAAGCTTTCTTT
.	TRBD2	TRBV10-2	TRBJ2-2	CASSGLAGNLYTGELFF	TGCGCCAGCTCGGGACTAGCGGGAAACCTCTACACCGGGGAGCTGTTTTTT
.	.	TRBV6-5	TRBJ1-1	CASSQVVNTEAFF	TGTGCCAGCAGTCAGGTCGTGAACACTGAAGCTTTCTTT
.	TRBD2	TRBV7-9	TRBJ2-3	CASSLYIAGSPDTQYF	TGTGCCAGCAGCTTATACATAGCGGGTAGCCCAGATACGCAGTATTTT
once	.	TRBV5-4	TRBJ2-1	CASSFRGAPHNEQFF	TGTGCCAGCAGCTTCCGGGGGGCCCCCCACAATGAGCAGTTCTTC
.	TRBD1	TRBV11-2	TRBJ2-2	CASSFRQGANTGELFF	TGTGCCAGCAGCTTTCGACAGGGCGCGAACACCGGGGAGCTGTTTTTT
.	TRBD2	TRBV7-2	TRBJ2-3	CASSSRTSGQVPADTQYF	TGTGCCAGCAGCTCGCGGACTAGCGGGCAGGTCCCCGCCGATACGCAGTATTTT
.	TRBD1	TRBV5-1	TRBJ2-6	CASSLSGQGISGANVLTF	TGCGCCAGCAGCCTGTCGGGACAGGGAATCTCTGGGGCCAACGTCCTGACTTTC
.	TRBD1	TRBV28	TRBJ1-2	CASRDRAGYTF	TGTGCCAGCAGGGACAGGGCTGGCTACACCTTC
.	.	TRBV27	TRBJ2-1	CASSLFGRGLYNEQFF	TGTGCCAGCAGTTTATTTGGGCGGGGGCTCTACAATGAGCAGTTCTTC
once	TRBD1	TRBV15	TRBJ1-3	CATSRDRGDTIYF	TGTGCCACCAGCAGGGACAGGGGGGACACCATATATTTT
.	TRBD1	TRBV19	TRBJ1-1	CASTTGGPTLTEAFF	TGTGCCTCTACGACAGGGGGCCCAACTCTCACTGAAGCTTTCTTT
.	TRBD1	TRBV6-2/TRBV6-3	TRBJ1-1	CASSYGDRPNTEAFF	TGTGCCAGCAGTTACGGGGACAGACCGAACACTGAAGCTTTCTTT
few	.	TRBV4-3	TRBJ1-1	CASSHYRRDTEAFF	TGCGCCAGCAGCCATTACAGGAGGGACACTGAAGCTTTCTTT
.	.	TRBV5-4	TRBJ2-4	CASSSQTEHIQYF	TGTGCCAGCAGCTCACAGACAGAACACATTCAGTACTTC
.	.	TRBV2	TRBJ1-2	CASRSTGTYYGYTF	TGTGCCAGCAGGTCGACAGGAACCTACTATGGCTACACCTTC
.	.	TRBV6-4	TRBJ1-6	CASSVNLYNSPLHF	TGTGCCAGCAGTGTTAATCTCTATAATTCACCCCTCCACTTT
.	.	TRBV6-5	TRBJ2-1	CASLGPVNEQFF	TGTGCCAGTCTCGGTCCTGTCAACGAGCAGTTCTTC
.	TRBD1	TRBV6-5	TRBJ1-2	CASRAGQGNYGYTF	TGTGCCAGCAGAGCGGGACAGGGAAACTATGGCTACACCTTC
.	TRBD1	TRBV19	TRBJ2-1	CASSIKGQGYNEQFF	TGTGCCAGTAGTATAAAAGGACAGGGCTACAATGAGCAGTTCTTC
.	.	TRBV7-6	TRBJ1-3	CASSLDPRPGGNTIYF	TGTGCCAGCAGCTTAGACCCCCGACCGGGAGGAAACACCATATATTTT
.	TRBD2	TRBV5-1	TRBJ2-1	CASSSLLAGNEQFF	TGCGCCAGCAGCTCACTACTAGCGGGAAATGAGCAGTTCTTC
.	.	TRBV6-5	TRBJ1-1	CASSYGQTVMNTEAFF	TGTGCCAGCAGTTACGGACAGACCGTTATGAACACTGAAGCTTTCTTT
once	TRBD1	TRBV5-1	TRBJ1-1	CASSFTGGMNTEAFF	TGCGCCAGCAGCTTTACAGGGGGAATGAACACTGAAGCTTTCTTT
few	TRBD1	TRBV4-3	TRBJ2-7	CASSQDLGQGIHEQYF	TGCGCCAGCAGCCAAGATTTGGGACAGGGAATCCACGAGCAGTACTTC
.	TRBD1	TRBV19	TRBJ1-6	CASSTSQGGLLGTYNSPLHF	TGTGCCAGTAGTACCTCTCAGGGGGGACTCTTGGGTACCTATAATTCACCCCTCCACTTT
few	TRBD1	TRBV3-1/TRBV3-2	TRBJ1-6	CASSRTGGNSPLHF	TGTGCCAGCAGCAGGACAGGGGGAAATTCACCCCTCCACTTT